Each of the 19 T cell receptor beta chains below was sequenced from the same sample in a study of T cells in Graves' hyperthyroidism and ophthalmopathy. RNA transcripts served as the template for amplifying TCR beta CDR3 regions. Using the HTBI primer set, a first-round RT-PCR was run on the TCR CDR3. Each CDR3 protein is one row after TCRdb ran MiXCR on the multiplex PCR reads. This table holds roughly 600,000 distinct CDR3 sequences, around 13% found once. Sequenced material: blood. Receptor source: a woman aged 45-59 years with Graves' ophthalmopathy.

This clonotype was detected ten times or more. The genes are TRBV29-1 and TRBJ1-1; the D is unclear. The CDR3 length is 13 residues. The V end lost 4 bases, the J end lost 1 base, and 10 bases lay between the germline ends. Germline values: CDR1 SQVTM, CDR2 ANQGSEA. The DNA for the CDR3 is TGCAGCGTTGTGCAGGCGACGAACACTGAAGCTTTCTTT. It translates to CSVVQATNTEAFF.

V and J are TRBV20-1 and TRBJ2-5; TRBD2 agrees at 10 bases. J was trimmed by 3 bases and V by 6 bases; bases with no gene match: 22. The CDR3 is 19 amino acids. Looked up from germline, CDR1 is DFQATT and CDR2 is SNEGSKA (reference sequence). DNA for the CDR3: TGCAGTGCATCTGCTAGCGGGAGTGCCACCCTGCGGGATGAAGAGACCCAGTACTTC. This encodes CSASASGSATLRDEETQYF.

The V call is TRBV27, the J call TRBJ1-1; D is unclear. This CDR3 has 14 amino acids. CDR1 and CDR2 from the germline V gene are MNHEY and SMNVEV (reference sequence). Trimming left V 2 bases short and J 0 bases short, with 7 bases between. CDR3 amino acids: CASSLLGMNTEAFF. The CDR3 DNA is TGTGCCAGCAGTTTACTAGGTATGAACACTGAAGCTTTCTTT.

This clonotype was seen repeatedly, ten times or more. The rearrangement links TRBV28 to TRBJ2-1; D is possibly TRBD2 (6 bases). Trimming took off 2 bases at V and 6 bases at J, with 11 bases between the two ends. This CDR3 is 14 amino acids long. Germline V CDR1 and CDR2: MDHEN, SYDVKM. CDR3 sequence reads: CASSLRLVGNEQFF. The CDR3 DNA follows: TGTGCCAGCAGTTTACGACTAGTCGGCAATGAGCAGTTCTTC.

The chain carries TRBV20-1 and TRBJ2-2; TRBD1 matches 7 bases. Germline V gene sequence: CDR1 DFQATT, CDR2 SNEGSKA (reference sequence). This CDR3 is built from 16 residues. Losses at the gene ends were 2 bases for V and 7 bases for J; bases not matched to a gene: 13. The CDR3 region is CSARSPTGALGGELFF. The CDR3 DNA reads as TGCAGTGCTAGATCCCCAACAGGGGCTCTGGGCGGGGAGCTGTTTTTT.

This clonotype was observed a handful of times. The CDR3 coding sequence is TGTGCCAGCAGTGAACACGGGACATACATCCGAGAGACCCAGTACTTC. Translation: CASSEHGTYIRETQYF. This chain uses TRBV6-1 with TRBJ2-5, with a weak D call TRBD1 (6 bases). The CDR3 length is 16 residues. Germline values: CDR1 MNHNS, CDR2 SASEGT. Trimming left V 2 bases short and J 4 bases short, with 17 bases between.

The chain has TRBV20-1 and TRBJ2-1; no firm D call. This CDR3 has 10 amino acids. The V gene's germline CDR1 is DFQATT and CDR2 SNEGSKA (reference sequence). V was cut by 5 bases and J by 9 bases, with 8 bases left in between. CDR3 bases: TGCAGTGCTTACGGACCTGAGCAGTTCTTC. This codes for CSAYGPEQFF.

This clonotype was detected only a few times. A much more abundant neighbour one base away suggests this may be a read error. The J gene is TRBJ1-1, the V gene TRBV30; D is uncertain. Germline V gene lookup returns CDR1 GTSNPN and CDR2 SVGIG (reference sequence). The CDR3 consists of 13 residues. With 4 bases removed from V and 3 bases from J, the gap between germline ends came to 12 bases. In DNA form, the CDR3 reads TGTGCCTGGACTTTCATTGTGTACACTGAAGCTTTCTTT. It translates to CAWTFIVYTEAFF.

This chain joins TRBV27 and TRBJ2-2; no firm D call. With 5 bases removed from V and 0 bases from J, the gap between germline ends came to 13 bases. This CDR3 region has 16 residues. Germline V gives CDR1 MNHEY, CDR2 SMNVEV (reference sequence). The CDR3, as DNA: TGTGCCAGCAGTCCAGTCTTGAGTCCGAACACCGGGGAGCTGTTTTTT. Translating gives CASSPVLSPNTGELFF.

V and J are TRBV11-2 and TRBJ2-7; 8 nucleotides agree with TRBD2. Per germline, CDR1 SGHAT and CDR2 FQNNGV. The junction had 5 bases not matched to a gene; V was cut back by 1 base and J by 3 bases. The CDR3 contains 15 residues. CDR3 nucleotides: TGTGCCAGCAGCTTAGCGGCTAGCGGGCGCTACGAGCAGTACTTC. Protein sequence: CASSLAASGRYEQYF.

This clonotype was recorded many times. V and J are TRBV6-6 and TRBJ2-7; TRBD2 matches at 8 bases. Germline lookup yields CDR1 MNHNY and CDR2 SVGAGI (reference sequence). The CDR3 loop spans 16 amino acids. V trimming: 2 bases; J trimming: 4 bases; junction bases outside the gene matches: 10. DNA for the CDR3: TGTGCCAGCAGTTACACAGGTGGGGCTAGCGGGTACGAGCAGTACTTC. Protein sequence: CASSYTGGASGYEQYF.

This clonotype showed up many times. The V call is TRBV10-3, the J call TRBJ2-7; 7 nucleotides line up with TRBD1. Trimming cost V 3 bases and J 2 bases; bases outside gene matches: 4. Per germline, CDR1 ENHRY and CDR2 SYGVKD. This CDR3 region has 14 residues. CDR3: CAISESTGAYEQYF. In DNA, the CDR3 is TGTGCCATCAGTGAATCAACAGGGGCCTACGAGCAGTACTTC.

The chain couples TRBV11-2 to TRBJ1-2; maybe TRBD1 (5 bases). Per the germline V gene, CDR1 is SGHAT and CDR2 is FQNNGV. Trimming pared 1 base from V and 8 bases from J, leaving 14 bases between. The CDR3 is 14 residues long. The CDR3 bases are TGTGCCAGCAGCTTAGTAGAGGGGCGTCGAGGCTACACCTTC. This codes for CASSLVEGRRGYTF.

The genes are TRBV9 and TRBJ2-5, with D possibly TRBD2 on 6 matching bases. Trimming removed 3 bases at V and 3 bases at J, with 18 bases between. The length of the CDR3 is 16 residues. Germline V gene sequence: CDR1 SGDLS, CDR2 YYNGEE. Written as DNA, the CDR3 is TGTGCCAGCAGCGAGACCCCTCGGGGGTGGGAAGAGACCCAGTACTTC. It codes for CASSETPRGWEETQYF.

The chain couples TRBV6-2 or TRBV6-3 to TRBJ2-3, with D maybe TRBD1 (5 bases). This CDR3 region has 16 residues. Between the trimmed V and J ends, which lost 0 bases and 0 bases, there was a span of 10 bases. Per germline, CDR1 MNHEY and CDR2 SVGEGT. As DNA, the CDR3 is TGTGCCAGCAGTTACTCGGCAGGGCCTAGCACAGATACGCAGTATTTT. It translates to CASSYSAGPSTDTQYF.

Concerning this clonotype: Relative to the germline gene, one junction end is altered; a read error may explain this. The gene calls are TRBV28 and TRBJ1-4, with D hard to call. CDR3 length: 11 amino acids. Germline CDR1 reads MDHEN; CDR2 reads SYDVKM. CDR3 nucleotide sequence: TGTGCCAACAGTTTGGGCGAAAAACTGTTTTTT. Its translation: CANSLGEKLFF.

This clonotype has a count of ten or more. This chain joins TRBV7-9 and TRBJ2-1; 10 bases match TRBD2. Looked up from germline, CDR1 is SEHNR and CDR2 is FQNEAQ (reference sequence). This CDR3 contains 16 residues. J gave up 4 bases and V 5 bases, and 8 bases lay outside the gene matches. DNA of the CDR3: TGTGCCAGCAGCCTCCACTCTAGCGGGAGATACAATGAGCAGTTCTTC. Residues: CASSLHSSGRYNEQFF.

Concerning this clonotype itself: A clone one base away is much larger, so this may be a read error. This chain uses TRBV10-3 with TRBJ1-1, with D perhaps TRBD1 (5 bases). Germline V CDR1 and CDR2: ENHRY, SYGVKD. This CDR3 has 15 residues. Here the CDR3 reads CAISDPGPMNTGAFF. CDR3 coding DNA: TGTGCCATCAGTGATCCGGGACCGATGAACACTGGAGCTTTCTTT.

This clonotype came up many times. V usage is TRBV10-3 and J usage is TRBJ2-7; TRBD1 matches at 8 bases. Germline V gene lookup returns CDR1 ENHRY and CDR2 SYGVKD. J was trimmed by 1 base and V by 5 bases; bases with no gene match: 7. The CDR3 length is 15 residues. The CDR3 DNA reads TGTGCCATCAGTAACCGGGACAGGAGTTCCTACGAGCAGTACTTC. Translation: CAISNRDRSSYEQYF.